These 30 T cell receptor beta chains originate from one sample sequenced in a study of blood T cells in healthy people across ages. Then a second PCR, running about 7 to 11 cycles, was carried out with a sample-barcoded 5' primer and a J-beta primer mix. One entry per CDR3 protein, called by TCRdb with MiXCR from the 5' RACE reads. The data contain some 290,000 distinct CDR3 sequences, 25% to 30% of them seen just once; the ten biggest clones take up 29%. Sequenced: blood. The receptors here all came from a woman in her seventies in good health.

This clonotype was counted a single time. Germline and junction disagree at one end, which may indicate a read error. This chain uses TRBV27 with TRBJ2-3, with TRBD1 identical over 8 bases. The CDR3 is made up of 15 amino acids. In germline, CDR1 is MNHEY, CDR2 SMNVEV (reference sequence). CDR3 bases: TGTGCCAGCAGTCGAGGACAGGGTTCCACAGATATGCAGTATTTT. Its protein is CASSRGQGSTDMQYF.

The chain recombines TRBV28 with TRBJ2-7; TRBD1 agrees at 8 bases. Germline CDR1 is MDHEN and CDR2 is SYDVKM. The CDR3 has 14 amino acids. V trimming: 7 bases; J trimming: 6 bases; junction bases outside the gene matches: 11. DNA of the CDR3: TGTGCCAGCACGGACGCAGGGGGCTTGGGCGAGCAGTACTTC. This sequence encodes CASTDAGGLGEQYF. Using reference TRBV28 and TRBJ2-7 for the parts outside the CDR3, the full variable domain is DVKVTQSSRYLVKRTGEKVFLECVQDMDHENMFWYRQDPGLGLRLIYFSYDVKMKEKGDIPEGYSVSREKKERFSLILESASTNQTSMYLCASTDAGGLGEQYFGPGTRLTVT.

This clonotype was detected a few times. V gene TRBV6-1 combines with J gene TRBJ2-7; D is unclear. The germline V and J ends were trimmed by 6 bases and 2 bases, with 14 bases remaining between them. CDR3 length equals 14 residues. Germline CDR1 and CDR2: MNHNS and SASEGT. CDR3 protein: CASSHPGSTYEQYF. The CDR3 bases are TGTGCCAGCAGCCACCCTGGCTCAACCTACGAGCAGTACTTC.

This clonotype was seen a handful of times. The gene calls are TRBV27 and TRBJ2-7; the match to TRBD1 covers 9 bases. V was pared by 2 bases and J by 1 base, with 3 bases of the junction left unmatched. This CDR3 region has 15 residues. Germline CDR1 is MNHEY and CDR2 is SMNVEV (reference sequence). This CDR3 is CASSLAQGASYEQYF. Here the CDR3 DNA reads TGTGCCAGCAGTTTAGCACAGGGGGCTTCCTACGAGCAGTACTTC.

The sample holds many counts of this clonotype. This chain connects TRBV7-3 to TRBJ2-6; 7 positions match TRBD1. This CDR3 is 18 amino acids long. V shed 4 bases and J 0 bases; nucleotides not matched to a gene: 9. Germline V gives CDR1 SGHTA, CDR2 FQGTGA. This CDR3 reads CASSSLRTGRSGANVLTF. The CDR3 nucleotides are TGTGCCAGCAGCTCCCTCCGGACAGGACGCTCTGGGGCCAACGTCCTGACTTTC.

This clonotype was observed a handful of times. The chain links TRBV2 to TRBJ2-4; possibly TRBD1 or TRBD2 for D (5 bases each). CDR1 is SNHLY and CDR2 is FYNNEI in the germline V gene. The CDR3 has 15 amino acids. V shed 0 bases and J shed 6 bases, with 12 bases lying between them. CDR3 region: CASSEAGRARNIQYF. CDR3 sequence (DNA): TGTGCCAGCAGTGAAGCGGGGCGGGCCCGAAACATTCAGTACTTC. Drawing the rest from reference TRBV2 and TRBJ2-4, the complete variable domain is EPEVTQTPSHQVTQMGQEVILRCVPISNHLYFYWYRQILGQKVEFLVSFYNNEISEKSEIFDDQFSVERPDGSNFTLKIRSTKLEDSAMYFCASSEAGRARNIQYFGAGTRLSVL.

V is TRBV6-2 or TRBV6-3 and J is TRBJ2-1; a possible D gene is TRBD1 (7 bases). Germline assignment: CDR1 MNHEY and CDR2 SVGEGT. V lost 6 bases, J lost 0 bases, and 12 bases lay in between. The CDR3 loop spans 15 amino acids. The CDR3 DNA follows: TGTGCCAGCAGGGATCAGGGGGGCTCCTACAATGAGCAGTTCTTC. Its protein is CASRDQGGSYNEQFF.

Details on this clonotype: It is unclear where the CDR3 begins or ends on the DNA, so no DNA is shown, and the CDR3 is as TCRdb lists it. The gene calls are TRBV12-3 or TRBV12-4 and TRBJ2-5; the table's D call, TRBD1, was not checked against the DNA. The CDR3 totals 14 residues, both ends included. CDR3 in amino acids: CASSSSTGAETQYF.

This clonotype has just a few counts. The V call is TRBV5-5, the J call TRBJ2-5; perhaps TRBD1 as D (5 bases). The CDR3 is 15 residues long. Looked up from germline, CDR1 is SGHKS and CDR2 is YYEKEE (reference sequence). Trimming pared 2 bases from V and 3 bases from J, leaving 14 bases between. Here the CDR3 reads CASSLDRNWKETQYF. For the CDR3, the DNA is TGTGCCAGCAGCTTAGACAGAAATTGGAAAGAGACCCAGTACTTC. Full variable domain (outside the CDR3, taken from reference TRBV5-5 and TRBJ2-5): DAGVTQSPTHLIKTRGQQVTLRCSPISGHKSVSWYQQVLGQGPQFIFQYYEKEERGRGNFPDRFSARQFPNYSSELNVNALLLGDSALYLCASSLDRNWKETQYFGPGTRLLVL.

In this sample, this clonotype turned up a few times. The chain combines TRBV4-3 with TRBJ2-4, with 10 bases that match TRBD2. The junction had 9 bases not matched to a gene; V was cut back by 1 base and J by 3 bases. The CDR3 consists of 18 residues. CDR1 and CDR2 from the germline V gene are LGHNA and YSLEER. The CDR3 sequence is CASSQAGAGGYGKNIQYF. The CDR3 DNA follows: TGCGCCAGCAGCCAAGCGGGAGCGGGAGGGTACGGCAAAAACATTCAGTACTTC.

The gene calls are TRBV6-1 and TRBJ2-2; D remains unclear. Trimming pared 8 bases from V and 2 bases from J, leaving 12 bases between. The CDR3 is 14 residues long. Germline lookup yields CDR1 MNHNS and CDR2 SASEGT. The CDR3 nucleotides read TGTGCCAGCCAGCAGGTGGGAAACACCGGGGAGCTGTTTTTT. Residues: CASQQVGNTGELFF.

This clonotype was counted ten times or more. The rearrangement joins TRBV7-2 to TRBJ2-6; maybe TRBD1 (6 bases). There are 16 residues in the CDR3. Germline CDR1 and CDR2: SGHTA and FQGNSA. The V end was cut by 3 bases, the J end by 3 bases, with 12 bases between. CDR3: CASSFEWGLGANVLTF. CDR3 bases: TGTGCCAGCAGCTTTGAATGGGGGCTTGGGGCCAACGTCCTGACTTTC.

As concerns this clonotype: The CDR3 does not end in the conserved phenylalanine or tryptophan, so this is likely a read error. The chain is built from TRBV28 and TRBJ1-2; D is undetermined. V was trimmed by 6 bases and J by 8 bases, leaving 7 bases between them. CDR1 is MDHEN, CDR2 SYDVKM, per germline. CDR3 length: 10 amino acids. CDR3 DNA: TGTGCCAGCAGCTCCGAAGGCTACACCCTC. Protein sequence: CASSSEGYTL.

This clonotype was seen more than once but under ten times. This chain joins TRBV24-1 and TRBJ2-1; D is perhaps TRBD2 (6 bases). The V end was cut by 3 bases, the J end by 2 bases, with 10 bases between. The CDR3 has 15 residues. Per germline, CDR1 KGHDR and CDR2 SFDVKD. The CDR3 DNA sequence: TGTGCCACCAGTGATCCCGGGAGAGCCTACAATGAGCAGTTCTTC. It translates to CATSDPGRAYNEQFF.

In this sample, this clonotype turned up a few times. This chain connects TRBV5-6 to TRBJ2-7, with TRBD2 matching 12 bases. V dropped 3 bases and J dropped 2; count of bases not matched to a gene: 3. Germline V CDR1 and CDR2: SGHDT, YYEEEE. CDR3 size: 15 residues. CDR3 residues: CASSSLAGGPYEQYF. The CDR3 DNA reads as TGTGCCAGCAGCTCCCTAGCGGGAGGGCCCTACGAGCAGTACTTC.

This clonotype was recorded at least ten times. The genes are TRBV28 and TRBJ2-6; D remains ambiguous. Between the trimmed V and J ends, which lost 9 bases and 3 bases, there was a span of 9 bases. Germline V gene sequence: CDR1 MDHEN, CDR2 SYDVKM. The CDR3 extends over 13 amino acids. The CDR3 reads CASARSGANVLTF. The CDR3 DNA follows: TGTGCCAGTGCCCGTAGTGGGGCCAACGTCCTGACTTTC.

The chain has TRBV7-4 and TRBJ2-3, with 7 bases aligning to TRBD2. Unmatched junction bases numbered 2, after V lost 6 bases and J lost 11 bases. The CDR3 is 10 amino acids. Germline assignment: CDR1 SGHVT and CDR2 SQSDAQ. CDR3 loop: CASSRGEQYF. Written as DNA, the CDR3 is TGTGCCAGCAGTCGGGGGGAGCAGTATTTT.

This chain uses TRBV4-3 with TRBJ2-7; 8 bases are a match to TRBD1. With 7 bases clipped from V and 5 bases from J, the junction kept 10 bases outside the gene matches. The V gene's germline CDR1 is LGHNA and CDR2 YSLEER. The length of the CDR3 is 14 residues. DNA of the CDR3: TGCGCCAGCACTGAACAGGGGGTGCGGAACGAGCAGTACTTC. Amino acid sequence: CASTEQGVRNEQYF.

The rearrangement links TRBV7-9 to TRBJ2-5; 10 bases map to TRBD1. Germline V gene lookup returns CDR1 SEHNR and CDR2 FQNEAQ (reference sequence). V lost 5 bases to trimming and J lost 0 bases; unmatched junction nucleotides: 6. The CDR3 is 16 residues long. The CDR3 nucleotides are TGTGCCAGCAGCATCGACAGGGGGCCCTACCAAGAGACCCAGTACTTC. Amino acid sequence: CASSIDRGPYQETQYF.

The V and J genes are TRBV11-2 and TRBJ2-2; no clear D gene. The CDR3 has 15 amino acids. With 1 base removed from V and 4 bases from J, the gap between germline ends came to 10 bases. CDR1 is SGHAT and CDR2 is FQNNGV in the germline V gene. The CDR3: CASSLAASSTGELFF. CDR3 DNA: TGTGCCAGCAGCTTAGCTGCCTCCTCCACCGGGGAGCTGTTTTTT.

The chain couples TRBV28 to TRBJ1-5; D perhaps matches TRBD1 (6 bases). Germline V gene data show CDR1 as MDHEN and CDR2 as SYDVKM. Trimming removed 2 bases at V and 3 bases at J, with 14 bases between. There are 16 residues in the CDR3. CDR3 amino acids: CASSLGGNRVNQPQHF. For the CDR3, the DNA is TGTGCCAGCAGTTTAGGGGGAAACAGGGTCAATCAGCCCCAGCATTTT.

There are a few counts of this clonotype. V gene TRBV5-1 combines with J gene TRBJ2-4, with 9 bases identical to TRBD1. With V trimmed by 7 bases and J by 11 bases, 10 bases remained unmatched. CDR1 and CDR2 (germline): SGHRS, YFSETQ. The CDR3 has 13 amino acids. CDR3 loop: CASRPGQGPLQYF. Here the CDR3 DNA reads TGCGCCAGCCGACCGGGACAGGGCCCCCTTCAGTACTTC.

The table lists this clonotype with a few counts. V and J are TRBV11-2 and TRBJ2-1; 11 positions match TRBD2. The DNA end is more similar to TRBJ2-5, so the J call may be wrong. Germline lookup yields CDR1 SGHAT and CDR2 FQNNGV. There are 14 residues in the CDR3. CDR3: CASSSSGRRETQYF. CDR3 nucleotide sequence: TGTGCCAGCAGCTCTAGCGGGAGGAGAGAGACCCAGTACTTC.

This clonotype was recorded once. This chain connects TRBV19 to TRBJ1-6; 8 nucleotides line up with TRBD1. The ends lost 7 bases at V and 10 bases at J; junction bases unmatched: 9. This CDR3 is 14 amino acids long. Germline V gives CDR1 LNHDA, CDR2 SQIVND (reference sequence). The CDR3 bases are TGTGCCAGTACGCAGGGGGCGCTTCAATCACCCCTCCACTTT. Translating it yields CASTQGALQSPLHF.

This clonotype turned up a few times. V and J are TRBV27 and TRBJ2-1; TRBD2 agrees at 9 bases. Germline trimming cut 5 bases from V and 4 bases from J; bases unmatched to any gene: 9. CDR3 length: 16 amino acids. Germline assignment: CDR1 MNHEY and CDR2 SMNVEV (reference sequence). CDR3 in amino acids: CASSSPGLALYNEQFF. Written as DNA, the CDR3 is TGTGCCAGCAGTAGCCCGGGACTAGCCCTATACAATGAGCAGTTCTTC.

This clonotype was detected only a few times. This chain uses TRBV6-6 with TRBJ2-7; 7 bases align to TRBD1. Trimming took 5 bases from V and 1 from J; bases not matched to a gene: 5. The CDR3 has 14 amino acids. Germline CDR1 MNHNY, CDR2 SVGAGI (reference sequence). The CDR3 DNA is TGTGCCAGCAGTAGCGCGACAGGGTCCTACGAGCAGTACTTC. Encoded protein: CASSSATGSYEQYF.

This clonotype was counted between two and nine times. This chain links TRBV18 with TRBJ2-7, with D perhaps matching TRBD1 (5 bases). The CDR3 consists of 13 residues. Germline values: CDR1 KGHSH, CDR2 LQKENI. V dropped 4 bases and J dropped 5 bases, with 12 bases sitting between them. The DNA for the CDR3 is TGTGCCAGCTCACTCGGGCCAGGGAACGAGCAGTACTTC. Protein sequence: CASSLGPGNEQYF.

This clonotype has a handful of counts. CDR3 DNA: TGTGCCAGCAGCTTAGCGGTACAGGGGTTCTACACCTTC. It translates to CASSLAVQGFYTF. This chain connects TRBV7-2 to TRBJ1-2, with 7 positions matching TRBD1. The CDR3 covers 13 residues. V shed 0 bases, J shed 10 bases, and the junction held 5 bases outside the gene matches. CDR1 SGHTA and CDR2 FQGNSA come from the germline V gene.

Worth noting for this clonotype: One base away lies a much larger clone, so this may be a sequencing read error. V is TRBV29-1 and J is TRBJ2-4; D may match TRBD1 or TRBD2 (5 bases each). The CDR3 has 11 amino acids. V dropped 4 bases and J dropped 9 bases, with 10 bases sitting between them. Germline CDR1 is SQVTM and CDR2 is ANQGSEA. The chain's CDR3 is CSVGDVGIQYF. CDR3 DNA sequence: TGCAGCGTTGGGGACGTAGGCATTCAGTACTTC.

This clonotype appeared a few times. V is TRBV29-1 and J is TRBJ2-3; D may be TRBD2 (5 bases). CDR3 length: 13 amino acids. CDR1 is SQVTM and CDR2 is ANQGSEA in the germline V gene. V was pared by 7 bases and J by 6 bases, with 17 bases between. In nucleotides, the CDR3 is TGCAGCGCGCCAGGCGGGTACCTCGATACGCAGTATTTT. Residues: CSAPGGYLDTQYF.